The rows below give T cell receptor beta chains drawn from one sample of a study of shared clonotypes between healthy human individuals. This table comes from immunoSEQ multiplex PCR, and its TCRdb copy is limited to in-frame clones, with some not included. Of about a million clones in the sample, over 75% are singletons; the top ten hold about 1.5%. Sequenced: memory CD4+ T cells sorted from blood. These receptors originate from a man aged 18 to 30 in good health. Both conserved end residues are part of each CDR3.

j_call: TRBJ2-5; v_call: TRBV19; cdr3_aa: CASSTGTSGRETQYF
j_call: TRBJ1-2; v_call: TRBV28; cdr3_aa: CASSLVAGNYGYTF
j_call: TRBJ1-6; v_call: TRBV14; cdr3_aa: CASSQFANSPLHF
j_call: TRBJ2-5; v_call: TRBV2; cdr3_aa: CATGLAQETQYF
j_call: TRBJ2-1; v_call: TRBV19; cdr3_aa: CASSLTSGSGNEQFF
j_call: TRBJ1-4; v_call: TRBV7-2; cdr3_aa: CASSLVNEKLFF
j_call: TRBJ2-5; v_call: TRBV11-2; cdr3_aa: CASSLDSDRGETQYF
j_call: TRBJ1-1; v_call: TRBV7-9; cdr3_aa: CASSSGGTGGTEAFF
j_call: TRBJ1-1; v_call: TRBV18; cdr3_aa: CASSLGTGDEAFF
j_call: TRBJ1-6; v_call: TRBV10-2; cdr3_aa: CASRTGTENSPLHF
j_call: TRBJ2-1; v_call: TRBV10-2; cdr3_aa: CASIGGSGGVSYNEQFF
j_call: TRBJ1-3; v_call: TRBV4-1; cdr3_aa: CASSPLTGGSGNTIYF
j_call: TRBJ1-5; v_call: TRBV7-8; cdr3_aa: CASRRGFSNQPQHF
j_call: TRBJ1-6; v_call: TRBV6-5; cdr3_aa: CASSYASYNSPLHF
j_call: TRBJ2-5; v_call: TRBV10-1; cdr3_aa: CASSESGETQYF
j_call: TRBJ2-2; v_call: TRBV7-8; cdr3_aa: CASSLNIGELFF
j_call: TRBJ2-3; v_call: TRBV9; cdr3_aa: CASSVGASGRARVTDTQYF
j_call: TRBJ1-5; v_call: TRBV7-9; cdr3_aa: CASSLSGNKPQHF
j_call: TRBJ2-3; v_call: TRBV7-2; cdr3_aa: CASSSATGLLTDTQYF
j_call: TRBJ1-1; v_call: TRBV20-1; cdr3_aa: CSAIGGTEAFF
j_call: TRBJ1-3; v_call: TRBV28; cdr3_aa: CASRTGDKGRNTIYF
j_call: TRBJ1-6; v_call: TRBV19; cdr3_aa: CASSIVGTNSPLHF
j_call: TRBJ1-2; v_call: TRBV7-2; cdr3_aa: CASSQGPTGGGYGYTF
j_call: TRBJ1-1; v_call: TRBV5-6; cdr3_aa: CASSLYEAEAFF
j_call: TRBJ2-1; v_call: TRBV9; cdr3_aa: CASSQSGTPSYNEQFF
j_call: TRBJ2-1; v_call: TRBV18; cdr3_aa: CASSPLMDNEQFF
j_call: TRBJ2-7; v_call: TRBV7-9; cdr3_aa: CASSLEEGITYEQYF
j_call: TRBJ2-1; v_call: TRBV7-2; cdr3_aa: CASSHTLNEQFF
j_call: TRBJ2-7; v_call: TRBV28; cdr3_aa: CASSLMGSYEQYF
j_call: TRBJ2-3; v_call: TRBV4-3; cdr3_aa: CASSRRTSGADTQYF
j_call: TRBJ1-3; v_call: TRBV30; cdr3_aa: CAWSENSSGNTIYF
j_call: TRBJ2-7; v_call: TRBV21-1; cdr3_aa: CASSKGDSYEQYF
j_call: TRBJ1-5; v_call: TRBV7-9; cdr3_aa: CASSLAWVNQPQHF
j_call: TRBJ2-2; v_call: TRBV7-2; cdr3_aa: CASSSPPSGKAHTGELFF
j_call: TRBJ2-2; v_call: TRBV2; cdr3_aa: CASSDGLGRGELFF
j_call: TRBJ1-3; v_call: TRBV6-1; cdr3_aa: CASSERPGDTIYF
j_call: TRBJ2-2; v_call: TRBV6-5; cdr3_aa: CASRWGAAGELFF
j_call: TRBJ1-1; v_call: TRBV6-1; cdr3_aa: CASSEGGPRAFF
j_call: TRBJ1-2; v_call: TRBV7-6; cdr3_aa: CASSASTGVGGYTF
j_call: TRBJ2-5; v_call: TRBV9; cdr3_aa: CASSVGGGRLQETQYF
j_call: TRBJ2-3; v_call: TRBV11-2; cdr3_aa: CASSPLGHTTDTQYF
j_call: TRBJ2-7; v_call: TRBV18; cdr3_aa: CASSLSSGGYEQYF
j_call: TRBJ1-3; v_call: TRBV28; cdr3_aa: CASSSTLNTIYF
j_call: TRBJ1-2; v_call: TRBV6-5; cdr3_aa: CASRLGQTYGYTF
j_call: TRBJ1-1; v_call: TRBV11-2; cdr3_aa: CASRLGGGRRTEAFF
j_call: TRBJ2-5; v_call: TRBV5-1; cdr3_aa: CASSLGGASGEQETQYF
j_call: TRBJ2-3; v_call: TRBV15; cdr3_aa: CATSRDASREDTQYF
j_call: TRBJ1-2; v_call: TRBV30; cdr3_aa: CAFLPGAYGYTF
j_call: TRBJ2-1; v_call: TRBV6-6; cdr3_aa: CASSYSREASYNEQFF
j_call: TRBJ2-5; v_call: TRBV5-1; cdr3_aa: CASSLAAAIQETQYF
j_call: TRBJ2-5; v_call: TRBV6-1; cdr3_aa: CATTARGKETQYF
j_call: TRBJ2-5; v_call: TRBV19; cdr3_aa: CASSSSGRETQYF
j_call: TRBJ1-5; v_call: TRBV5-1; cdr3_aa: CASSRTGADQPQHF
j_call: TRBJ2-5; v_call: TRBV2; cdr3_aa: CASNLWETQYF
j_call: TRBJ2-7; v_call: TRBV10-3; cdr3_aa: CAIRGSSYEQYF
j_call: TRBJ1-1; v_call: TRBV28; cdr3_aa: CASSRSTVGTEAFF
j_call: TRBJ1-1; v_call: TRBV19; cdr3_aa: CASRAGTRMNTEAFF